This TCR beta chain comes out of a study of HIV-infected patients and healthy controls. No cell fractionation was done, so the repertoire covers all unsorted peripheral blood T cells. Alpha and beta constant-region primers primed reverse transcription of about 500 ng RNA. Each of the alpha and beta chains got its own library through chain-specific third strand synthesis with indices. TCRdb reprocessed the 5' RACE reads with MiXCR, giving one entry per CDR3 protein. This table has about 5,500 distinct CDR3 sequences, over 6.5% appearing once. The V gene's germline CDR1 is MGHRA and CDR2 YSYEKL. V shed 4 bases, J shed 5 bases, and the junction held 7 bases outside the gene matches. The CDR3 sequence is 15 residues long.

The J gene is TRBJ2-1, the V gene TRBV4-1; TRBD1 matches at 8 bases. The source is an adult with HIV infection. The material was blood, obtained before antiretroviral therapy. CDR3 coding DNA: TGCGCCAGCAGCCTAGGACAGGGTTGGAACAATGAGCAGTTCTTC. As protein: CASSLGQGWNNEQFF.